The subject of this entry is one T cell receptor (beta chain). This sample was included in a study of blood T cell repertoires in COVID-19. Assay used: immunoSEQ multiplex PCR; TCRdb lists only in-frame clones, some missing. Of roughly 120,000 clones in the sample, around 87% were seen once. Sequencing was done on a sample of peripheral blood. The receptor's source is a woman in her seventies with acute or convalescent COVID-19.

The CDR3 region has the DNA TGCAGCGTTCAAACGGGGGGGCCCAACACCGGGGAGCTGTTTTTT. Translation: CSVQTGGPNTGELFF. The rearrangement links TRBV29-1 to TRBJ2-2; 8 nucleotides line up with TRBD2. V lost 5 bases, J lost 2 bases, and 7 bases stayed unmatched. The CDR3 spans 15 residues. Looked up from germline, CDR1 is SQVTM and CDR2 is ANQGSEA.